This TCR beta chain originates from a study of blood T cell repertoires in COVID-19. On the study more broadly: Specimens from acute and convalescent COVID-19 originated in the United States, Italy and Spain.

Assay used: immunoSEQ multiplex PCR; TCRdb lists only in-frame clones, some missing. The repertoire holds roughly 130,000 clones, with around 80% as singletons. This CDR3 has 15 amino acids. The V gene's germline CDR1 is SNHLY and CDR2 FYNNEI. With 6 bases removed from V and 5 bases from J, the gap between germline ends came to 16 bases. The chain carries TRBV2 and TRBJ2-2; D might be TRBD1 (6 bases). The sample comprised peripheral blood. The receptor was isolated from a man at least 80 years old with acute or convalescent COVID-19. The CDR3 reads CASSAGQSLTGELFF. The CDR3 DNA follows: TGTGCCAGCAGCGCCGGACAGTCCCTGACCGGGGAGCTGTTTTTT.